This T cell receptor beta chain was obtained from a study of blood T cell repertoires in COVID-19. About the study: Spain, Italy and the United States supplied samples that represented acute and convalescent COVID-19.

Per the original methods: Reference gene primer amplification yielded estimated nucleated cell counts. Clones were sequenced by immunoSEQ multiplex PCR, and TCRdb holds only the in-frame ones, with some missing. That table supplies the V and J calls and clone size; D and trimming were determined from the DNA. The table has about 240,000 clones, 60% to 75% seen once; the top ten hold 3% to 3.5%. This clone has only one observation. The V and J ends lost 0 bases and 2 bases respectively, with 17 bases between them. CDR1 and CDR2 from the germline V gene are MNHEY and SVGEGT. The CDR3 runs 17 residues. This sequence was found in a woman of 80 years or more with acute or convalescent COVID-19. The genes are TRBV6-2 or TRBV6-3 and TRBJ2-7; D call uncertain. Specimen: peripheral blood. This CDR3 reads CASSYSISVRWTYEQYF. In nucleotides, the CDR3 is TGTGCCAGCAGTTACTCGATCTCGGTCAGGTGGACCTACGAGCAGTACTTC.